This TCR beta chain originates from a study of blood T cell repertoires in COVID-19. The data were produced by immunoSEQ multiplex PCR, yet TCRdb's version contains in-frame clones alone and is incomplete. The sample has over 70,000 clones; around 90% are singletons. Trimming stripped 4 bases from V and 1 base from J, with 2 bases between. The CDR3 length is 12 residues. Looked up from germline, CDR1 is SGHTA and CDR2 is FQGNSA. This clonotype originated in a woman of 80 years or more with active or convalescent COVID-19. This rearrangement joins TRBV7-2 to TRBJ2-4; D call uncertain. Input material: peripheral blood. The CDR3 nucleotides read TGTGCCAGCAGCTCGGCCAAAAACATTCAGTACTTC. It yields the protein CASSSAKNIQYF.